The rows below give T cell receptor beta chains drawn from one sample of a study of shared clonotypes between healthy human individuals. Profiled with immunoSEQ multiplex PCR; TCRdb holds only in-frame clones, not every one. This sample has millions of clones, with just over 90% found just once. The sample was naive CD8+ T cells from PBMCs. The receptors stem from a man aged 18 to 30 in good health. Some clones in this sample may be carry-over from other donors' samples. CDR3s include the opening cysteine and the closing phenylalanine or tryptophan. D genes are given only for firm matches. Some rows mark clone size as missing; the rest say once, few, many or name a class of expanded clone.

TRBV28	TRBD1	TRBJ1-5	.	TGTGCCAGCAGCACCAGCAGGGGGTCAATATCTAGGGGGATGAGTAGTCAGCCCCAGCATTTT	CASSTSRGSISRGMSSQPQHF
TRBV29-1	TRBD2	TRBJ2-7	.	TGCAGCGTTTTGCTAGCGGGGATTTACGAGCAGTACTTC	CSVLLAGIYEQYF
TRBV27	.	TRBJ2-5	.	TGTGCCAGCAGTTCCATTTCGTCACAGTTGGAGACCCAGTACTTC	CASSSISSQLETQYF
TRBV29-1	.	TRBJ2-7	.	TGCAGCGTTGAATCCGACACAAAGACCTACGAGCAGTACTTC	CSVESDTKTYEQYF
TRBV7-2	.	TRBJ2-3	once	TGTGCCAGCAGCTTCGGCGCCGTTAGCACAGATACGCAGTATTTT	CASSFGAVSTDTQYF
TRBV29-1	.	TRBJ2-1	.	TGCAGCGTTGACCAAAGGGGTTGGGAGTTCTTC	CSVDQRGWEFF
TRBV6-5	.	TRBJ1-5	.	TGTGCCAGCAGTTACTCGATTGGAGATAGCAATCAGCCCCAGCATTTT	CASSYSIGDSNQPQHF
TRBV27	.	TRBJ1-5	.	TGTGCCAGCAGTTCCGGGCTCTACAATCAGCCCCAGCATTTT	CASSSGLYNQPQHF
TRBV27	TRBD2	TRBJ2-1	.	TGTGCCAGCAGTCCTCCGGGACTAGCGGGAGTGTTATCCAATGAGCAGTTCTTC	CASSPPGLAGVLSNEQFF
TRBV13	.	TRBJ2-7	.	TGTGCCAGCAGTTCCTCCTTGCAAGACTACGAGCAGTACTTC	CASSSSLQDYEQYF
TRBV7-3	TRBD1	TRBJ2-1	.	TGTGCCAGCAGCGCCCGAGACAGGGGCTCCTACAATGAGCAGTTCTTC	CASSARDRGSYNEQFF
TRBV7-2	TRBD1	TRBJ2-7	.	TGTGCCAGCAGCTTAGAGGGGGGACAGGGGGCCTACGAGCAGTACTTC	CASSLEGGQGAYEQYF
TRBV9	.	TRBJ2-7	.	TGTGCCAGCAGCCCAGGGGTTAGCTCCTACGAGCAGTACTTC	CASSPGVSSYEQYF
TRBV27	.	TRBJ2-1	.	TGTGCCAGCAGTGTGAGAGGCTTCAATTCCTACAATGAGCAGTTCTTC	CASSVRGFNSYNEQFF
TRBV19	TRBD1	TRBJ2-7	.	TGTGCCAGTAGTATCGGGACAGGCTACGAGCAGTACTTC	CASSIGTGYEQYF
TRBV5-1	TRBD1	TRBJ2-4	.	TGCGCCAGCAGCCTGGGACAGGGGGCGAACATTCAGTACTTC	CASSLGQGANIQYF
TRBV6-5	.	TRBJ2-5	.	TGTGCCAGCACCACGGGGGAAGAGACCCAGTACTTC	CASTTGEETQYF
TRBV9	.	TRBJ1-2	.	TGTGCCAGCAGAGCGGGGGGGGCCTCGGGCTACACCTTC	CASRAGGASGYTF
TRBV28	.	TRBJ2-5	.	TGTGCCAGCAGTTTAGAAGGGGAGACCCAGTACTTC	CASSLEGETQYF
TRBV28	.	TRBJ1-1	few	TGTGCCAGCAGCTACGGACCCGAAGCTTTCTTT	CASSYGPEAFF
TRBV27	.	TRBJ2-1	once	TGTGCCAGCAGTTTAGGCCAGAACTCCTACAATGAGCAGTTCTTC	CASSLGQNSYNEQFF
TRBV6-1	TRBD1	TRBJ2-5	.	TGTGCCACCCGCGACAGGGGACGAGAGACCCAGTACTTC	CATRDRGRETQYF
TRBV2	.	TRBJ1-1	.	TGTGCCAGCAGTGAATGGGGGAACACTGAAGCTTTCTTT	CASSEWGNTEAFF
TRBV2	.	TRBJ2-7	.	TGTGCCCCCGGGGGCAGGGGCGACGAGCAGTACTTC	CAPGGRGDEQYF
TRBV6-6	.	TRBJ2-7	.	TGTGCCAGCAGTTACGCGAGCTACGAGCAGTACTTC	CASSYASYEQYF
TRBV27	.	TRBJ1-5	.	TGTGCCAGCAGTTTGAGCCAGTATAGCAATCAGCCCCAGCATTTT	CASSLSQYSNQPQHF
TRBV27	TRBD2	TRBJ2-5	.	TGTGCCAGCAGCCTACTGGGACTAGCGGGACTCGGGCAAGAGACCCAGTACTTC	CASSLLGLAGLGQETQYF
TRBV4-2	.	TRBJ2-7	.	TGTGCCAGCAGCCAACTCTGGGGGGAGGTCCCCTACTACGAGCAGTACTTC	CASSQLWGEVPYYEQYF
TRBV27	TRBD2	TRBJ2-7	.	TGTGCCAGCAGTCCGGGACTAGTTCCCTACGAGCAGTACTTC	CASSPGLVPYEQYF
TRBV7-9	TRBD1	TRBJ1-4	.	TGTGCCAGCAGCTTAGTGGTGACAGGGAAAGAAAAACTGTTTTTT	CASSLVVTGKEKLFF
TRBV5-4	.	TRBJ1-2	.	TGTGCCAGCAGCTTAAAAGACCCCCACTATGGCTACACCTTC	CASSLKDPHYGYTF
TRBV7-2	TRBD2	TRBJ2-7	.	TGTGCCAGCAGCCCCATGGGACTAGCCTACGAGCAGTACTTC	CASSPMGLAYEQYF
TRBV19	.	TRBJ2-5	.	TGTGCCAGTAGTCCGTCGCGTGGACGGAGGGCCAGCGAAGAGACCCAGTACTTC	CASSPSRGRRASEETQYF
TRBV11-1	.	TRBJ2-5	.	TGTGCCAGCAGCCTGGGGGGACGGATACAAGAGACCCAGTACTTC	CASSLGGRIQETQYF
TRBV4-1	.	TRBJ2-2	.	TGCGCCAGCAGTCCTTCTACAGGGAAGAACACCGGGGAGCTGTTTTTT	CASSPSTGKNTGELFF
TRBV9	.	TRBJ2-1	.	TGTGCCAGCCGGGGGGTCGACAGGGACAATGAGCAGTTCTTC	CASRGVDRDNEQFF
TRBV6-1	.	TRBJ2-7	once	TGTGCCAGCAGTGGAGCGTTCGAGCAGTACTTC	CASSGAFEQYF
TRBV27	TRBD1	TRBJ2-5	.	TGTGCCAGCAGTGCATGGGACAGTAGACAAGAGACCCAGTACTTC	CASSAWDSRQETQYF
TRBV28	.	TRBJ1-2	.	TGTGCCAGCAGTCTCATGATTCTGGGGGGCTACACCTTC	CASSLMILGGYTF
TRBV27	TRBD1	TRBJ2-7	.	TGTGCCAGCCGATTTTCGGGGACAGGGTTCTCCTACGAGCAGTACTTC	CASRFSGTGFSYEQYF
TRBV18	.	TRBJ2-3	.	TGTGCCAGCTCACCCTGGCCGAGGGGCCCAGATACGCAGTATTTT	CASSPWPRGPDTQYF
TRBV27	.	TRBJ2-7	.	TGTGCCAGCAGTTTAGGTGGGAGGTTCGACGAGCAGTACTTC	CASSLGGRFDEQYF
TRBV7-2	.	TRBJ2-7	.	TGTGCCAGCAGACATCCCCGGGACGCCATTTCGGGCGAGCAGTACTTC	CASRHPRDAISGEQYF
TRBV28	.	TRBJ2-7	.	TGTGCCAGCAGTACCAACGAGGTCCGGACAGAGAACTACGAGCAGTACTTC	CASSTNEVRTENYEQYF
TRBV6-1	TRBD2	TRBJ2-7	.	TGTGCCAGCAGTGGTCGGCGGGGGGGGCCCGGGCAGTACTTC	CASSGRRGGPGQYF
TRBV6-5	.	TRBJ1-2	.	TGTGCCAGCAGTATCCGACAGGAGCTTGGCTACACCTTC	CASSIRQELGYTF
TRBV11-3	TRBD2	TRBJ2-5	.	TGTGCCAGCAGCTTAGGCGGGACTAGCGGTGGGGAGACCCAGTACTTC	CASSLGGTSGGETQYF
TRBV19	.	TRBJ2-4	.	TGTGCCAGTAGTAGCCTAGCCAAAAACATTCAGTACTTC	CASSSLAKNIQYF
TRBV4-3	TRBD2	TRBJ2-7	.	TGCGCCAGCAGCCAAGATGATAGTACTAGCGGTTTCTACGAGCAGTACTTC	CASSQDDSTSGFYEQYF
TRBV10-3	TRBD1	TRBJ2-7	.	TGTGCCATCAGTGACCCGGGACAGGAGTCCTACGAGCAGTACTTC	CAISDPGQESYEQYF
TRBV7-6	.	TRBJ2-7	.	TGTGCCAGCAGCTTTGATCGCGGCCGGTCCTCCTACGAGCAGTACTTC	CASSFDRGRSSYEQYF
TRBV11-2	.	TRBJ2-2	.	TGTGCCAGCCACGGGACTTTCTTCACCGGGGAGCTGTTTTTT	CASHGTFFTGELFF